The sequence of this T cell receptor (beta chain) was determined in a study of graft-versus-host responses after intestinal transplantation (dated by TCRdb to about 2021). Background on the whole study: Recipients received multivisceral, liver-intestinal, or isolated intestinal transplants. Anti-thymocyte globulin induction was given to all recipients, followed by maintenance tacrolimus and steroids for roughly 3 years. Samples from three later patients were sequenced in-house on an Illumina MiSeq with MiXCR processing rather than by the commercial service. To identify alloreactive clones, pre-transplant mixed lymphocyte reaction products were sequenced and compared with unstimulated pre-transplant donor and recipient T cells. The cohort enrolled 24 intestinal transplant recipients, one of whom was a retransplant, and a few patients without pretransplant specimens were excluded. Donor T cell macrochimerism was defined as a peak of at least 4% donor T cells among recipient peripheral blood mononuclear cells. After intestinal transplantation, graft-versus-host and host-versus-graft alloreactive T cell clones were followed in the graft, circulation and bone marrow using bulk TCR-beta CDR3 sequencing. Overall study results and their limits: Early after transplant, peak levels of circulating GvH clones were found to be associated with declines in HvG clones. GvH clones turned up in recipient bone marrow, with some appearing earlier in ileal mucosa or blood, a pattern consistent with an intestinal mucosal origin. The relatively low number and heterogeneity of intestinal transplant patients limited the conclusions. Patients with donor T cell macrochimerism had high GvH to HvG T cell clonal ratios in their allografts.

Library method: the immunoSEQ multiplex PCR assay. For most patients, genomic DNA was isolated with the Qiagen DNeasy Blood and Tissue Kit and shipped frozen to Adaptive Biotechnologies for TCR sequencing. For most patients, high-throughput TCR-beta CDR3 sequencing of genomic DNA was performed by Adaptive Biotechnologies. Per the original workflow: TCR sequencing data for roughly 20 patients were retrieved from Adaptive's ImmunoSEQ software; three other patients were processed with MiXCR and VDJtools. CD4 versus CD8 sorting errors were corrected by removing sequences found in both subsets at a frequency ratio below 5:1. CDR3 nucleotide sequences shared between donor and recipient were removed because their origin could not be assigned. To count as alloreactive, a clone needed at least 2-fold expansion over unstimulated cells and a minimum CFSE-low frequency of 0.002% (template counts) or 0.001% (read counts). Mappable clones were those detected in sequenced pre-transplant spleen, lymph node, or MLR CFSE-low populations of the donor or recipient. Cumulative frequency of alloreactive clones was calculated as a percentage of all sequences weighted by copy number. The table comes from immuneACCESS by way of TCRdb, which keeps in-frame sequences with V and J called. Part of the clones is missing from these tables; in studies checked, under half for an unresolved V gene and the rest for unknown reasons. D and trimming were read from the DNA, whereas the V and J calls and clone size are those reported in that table. A total of some 80,000 clones appear in this sample, more than 85% of them only once. In total, the top ten clones hold 7% to 9.5% of the sample.

This sample's time point label indicates: cells obtained before transplantation from donor or recipient. CD3+CD4+ and CD3+CD8+ populations were FACS-sorted from unstimulated pre-transplant donor and recipient cells taken from spleen or lymph nodes. The germline V gene (reference sequence) provides CDR1 PRHDT and CDR2 FYEKMQ. The CDR3 numbers 15 residues from cysteine through phenylalanine. Only the CDR3 DNA stays, 45 bases, in frame from base 1. Unmatched junction bases come to 3, with V trimmed by 0 bases and J by 6 bases. Details on this clone: Its antigen is not yet known. No much larger clonotype is one base removed from it; base qualities were not supplied.

The sample was unstimulated CD8+ T cells sorted from spleen or lymph node cells, taken before transplant. The receptor was derived from a human donor who was the organ donor for an intestinal transplant. The chain couples TRBV13 to TRBJ2-2; TRBD2 lines up with 8 middle nucleotides. CDR3 reads: CASSLGTSASGELFF. The DNA reads as follows: TGTGCCAGCAGCTTAGGGACTAGCGCGTCCGGGGAGCTGTTTTTT.